Listed below are T cell receptor beta chains from one sample, sequenced in a study of shared clonotypes between healthy human individuals. Produced via immunoSEQ multiplex PCR; TCRdb's table is partial and in-frame only. Of 1,400,000 or so clones listed, around 98.5% are singletons. The sample was naive CD4+ T cells sorted from blood. These receptors were taken from a man aged 30 to 45 in good health. Both conserved end residues are part of each CDR3. A D gene is named only where the DNA matches it firmly. Part of the rows lack a size; the others show once, few, many or a class for expanded clones.

v_call	clone_size	j_call	d_call	cdr3_aa	cdr3_nt
TRBV7-9	-	TRBJ2-1	TRBD1	CASNTAGGSYNEQFF	TGTGCCAGCAACACGGCAGGGGGCTCCTACAATGAGCAGTTCTTC
TRBV5-1	-	TRBJ2-2	-	CASSPGTPNTGELFF	TGCGCCAGCAGCCCCGGGACACCTAACACCGGGGAGCTGTTTTTT
TRBV10-3	-	TRBJ2-7	TRBD2	CAISETTSHSYEQYF	TGTGCCATCAGTGAGACGACTAGCCATTCCTACGAGCAGTACTTC
TRBV18	once	TRBJ1-3	-	CASSPGRYSGNTIYF	TGTGCCAGCTCACCTGGTCGGTACTCTGGAAACACCATATATTTT
TRBV6-1	-	TRBJ2-1	-	CASSEAPRASYNEQFF	TGTGCCAGCAGTGAAGCGCCCAGAGCCTCCTACAATGAGCAGTTCTTC
TRBV7-6	-	TRBJ2-7	TRBD2	CASSFYSGRDSYEQYF	TGTGCCAGCAGCTTCTATAGCGGGAGAGACTCCTACGAGCAGTACTTC
TRBV13	-	TRBJ2-2	-	CASSLPQNTGELFF	TGTGCCAGCAGCTTACCACAAAACACCGGGGAGCTGTTTTTT
TRBV7-9	-	TRBJ1-5	-	CASSLSPGIYSNQPQHF	TGTGCCAGCAGCTTATCGCCAGGGATCTATAGCAATCAGCCCCAGCATTTT
TRBV5-1	-	TRBJ2-1	TRBD1	CASSVRDRGDEQFF	TGCGCCAGCAGCGTCCGGGACAGGGGCGATGAGCAGTTCTTC
TRBV5-1	-	TRBJ2-7	-	CASSTTVYSDEQYF	TGCGCCAGCAGCACCACAGTTTACAGCGACGAGCAGTACTTC
TRBV30	-	TRBJ1-4	-	CAWSVLRHAEKLFF	TGTGCCTGGAGTGTTCTACGACATGCTGAAAAACTGTTTTTT
TRBV27	-	TRBJ2-7	TRBD2	CASSSLAGADEQYF	TGTGCCAGCAGTTCCCTAGCGGGAGCGGACGAGCAGTACTTC
TRBV29-1	-	TRBJ2-3	-	CSVKSGTDTQYF	TGCAGCGTTAAAAGTGGCACAGATACGCAGTATTTT
TRBV29-1	-	TRBJ1-1	-	CSVATWAMNTEAFF	TGCAGCGTTGCCACATGGGCCATGAACACTGAAGCTTTCTTT
TRBV9	-	TRBJ1-2	-	CASSASDGLPSGYTF	TGTGCCAGCAGCGCCTCGGACGGACTCCCCTCCGGCTACACCTTC
TRBV21-1	-	TRBJ2-3	-	CASSKDEQIPKTDTQYF	TGTGCCAGCAGCAAAGACGAGCAGATACCAAAGACAGATACGCAGTATTTT
TRBV6-1	-	TRBJ2-4	TRBD1	CASSDLSSGTGVNIQYF	TGTGCCAGCAGTGACCTCTCATCTGGGACAGGGGTAAACATTCAGTACTTC
TRBV5-5	-	TRBJ2-7	-	CASSWRGPPSYEQYF	TGTGCCAGCAGCTGGAGGGGGCCTCCTTCCTACGAGCAGTACTTC
TRBV19	-	TRBJ2-1	TRBD2	CASSLSGRDNEQFF	TGTGCCAGTAGTCTCAGCGGGAGGGATAATGAGCAGTTCTTC
TRBV28	-	TRBJ1-4	-	CASSLVPGPSSRGLFF	TGTGCCAGCAGTTTGGTTCCGGGACCCAGCTCAAGGGGACTGTTTTTT
TRBV5-6	-	TRBJ2-5	-	CASSLISQETQYF	TGTGCCAGCAGCTTGATCAGCCAAGAGACCCAGTACTTC
TRBV5-4	-	TRBJ2-2	TRBD2	CASSSGLAGNTGELFF	TGTGCCAGCAGCTCAGGACTAGCGGGAAACACCGGGGAGCTGTTTTTT
TRBV9	-	TRBJ2-2	-	CASSAGGRGGTGELFF	TGTGCCAGCAGCGCCGGGGGTCGGGGAGGCACCGGGGAGCTGTTTTTT
TRBV7-2	-	TRBJ2-7	-	CASSSSGPIYEQYF	TGTGCCAGCAGCTCGAGTGGTCCCATCTACGAGCAGTACTTC
TRBV11-2	-	TRBJ2-2	-	CASSLEGAIPGELFF	TGTGCCAGCAGCTTGGAGGGGGCCATCCCCGGGGAGCTGTTTTTT
TRBV7-2	-	TRBJ1-5	-	CASSLGGRNQPQHF	TGTGCCAGCAGCTTAGGAGGGCGCAATCAGCCCCAGCATTTT
TRBV7-2	-	TRBJ2-7	-	CASSLVADSYEQYF	TGTGCCAGCAGCTTAGTCGCGGACTCCTACGAGCAGTACTTC
TRBV5-6	-	TRBJ2-2	-	CASSLWGGTNTGELFF	TGTGCCAGCAGCTTGTGGGGGGGCACGAACACCGGGGAGCTGTTTTTT
TRBV7-9	-	TRBJ2-7	TRBD1	CASSLIGTAYEQYF	TGTGCCAGCAGCTTAATAGGGACAGCCTACGAGCAGTACTTC
TRBV18	-	TRBJ2-5	TRBD1	CASSPNRGGETQYF	TGTGCCAGCTCACCAAACAGGGGTGGAGAGACCCAGTACTTC
TRBV10-2	-	TRBJ2-1	-	CASSDFPNEQFF	TGCGCCAGCAGTGACTTTCCTAATGAGCAGTTCTTC
TRBV28	-	TRBJ1-3	TRBD1	CASSFRFGYRDRAGGNTIYF	TGTGCCAGCAGTTTTCGTTTCGGTTACAGGGACAGGGCAGGCGGAAACACCATATATTTT
TRBV28	-	TRBJ2-2	-	CASSLNVRSVNPNTGELFF	TGTGCCAGCAGTTTAAATGTCCGCTCGGTTAATCCGAACACCGGGGAGCTGTTTTTT
TRBV9	-	TRBJ2-3	TRBD1	CASSVGEDRVYTQYF	TGTGCCAGCAGCGTAGGAGAGGACAGGGTTTATACGCAGTATTTT
TRBV28	-	TRBJ2-7	TRBD2	CASSFPTSGYEQYF	TGTGCCAGCAGTTTCCCGACTAGCGGATACGAGCAGTACTTC
TRBV27	-	TRBJ2-1	TRBD2	CASSLVAGINAEQFF	TGTGCCAGCAGTTTGGTAGCGGGGATTAACGCAGAGCAGTTCTTC
TRBV6-6	-	TRBJ2-5	TRBD2	CASRTSGNGETQYF	TGTGCCAGCAGGACTAGCGGGAATGGAGAGACCCAGTACTTC
TRBV9	-	TRBJ2-6	TRBD2	CASGSPGTSGRGSGANVLTF	TGTGCCAGCGGTAGCCCCGGGACTAGCGGGAGGGGCTCTGGGGCCAACGTCCTGACTTTC
TRBV7-6	-	TRBJ2-3	TRBD2	CASSQVLAGGGKGTQYF	TGTGCCAGCAGCCAAGTATTGGCGGGAGGAGGTAAAGGCACGCAGTATTTT
TRBV5-3	-	TRBJ2-7	TRBD2	CARSRGLAIVAGPCEQYF	TGTGCCAGAAGTCGGGGACTAGCGATCGTCGCAGGGCCCTGCGAGCAGTACTTC
TRBV5-1	-	TRBJ2-2	TRBD1	CASSIRDRDTGELFF	TGCGCCAGCAGCATCCGGGACAGGGACACCGGGGAGCTGTTTTTT
TRBV2	-	TRBJ2-5	TRBD2	CASSELAGVQETQYF	TGTGCCAGCAGTGAACTAGCGGGGGTTCAAGAGACCCAGTACTTC
TRBV5-8	-	TRBJ1-4	-	CASSLGQGMIGEKLFF	TGTGCCAGCAGCTTGGGCCAGGGGATGATAGGTGAAAAACTGTTTTTT
TRBV4-2	-	TRBJ1-1	-	CASSQEGLSTEAFF	TGTGCCAGCAGCCAAGAAGGGCTCAGCACTGAAGCTTTCTTT
TRBV6-5	-	TRBJ1-4	-	CASRRVGDEKLFF	TGTGCCAGCAGAAGGGTTGGTGATGAAAAACTGTTTTTT